The 7 T cell receptor beta chains reported below all come from one sample, sequenced in a study of early T cells in non-severe SARS-CoV-2 infection. TCRdb analysed the 5' RACE reads with MiXCR anew, one entry per CDR3 protein. The repertoire has under 60,000 distinct CDR3 sequences, around 8% of them found once; the top ten carry 4% to 5%. Sequenced material: whole blood. These receptors were obtained from an adult who was a healthcare worker with PCR-confirmed SARS-CoV-2 infection or an uninfected control (not recorded which).

J is TRBJ2-7 and V is TRBV29-1; TRBD2 agrees at 9 bases. The germline CDR1 and CDR2 sequences are SQVTM and ANQGSEA. This CDR3 contains 14 residues. V lost 4 bases and J lost 4; bases outside the gene matches: 8. The CDR3 sequence: CSVVPLAGRYEQYF. The DNA for the CDR3 is TGCAGCGTTGTGCCTCTAGCGGGGCGATACGAGCAGTACTTC.

This clonotype showed up just a few times. The chain carries TRBV6-5 and TRBJ2-3, with D possibly matching TRBD2 (5 bases). V was shortened by 6 bases and J by 2 bases, with 12 bases between the two germline ends. Germline-derived CDR1 and CDR2 are MNHEY and SVGAGI. The CDR3 totals 14 residues. The CDR3 reads CASSQRVATDTQYF. The CDR3 bases are TGTGCCAGCAGCCAGAGGGTGGCCACAGATACGCAGTATTTT.

This clonotype appeared a few times. The chain recombines TRBV5-1 with TRBJ2-3; no clear D gene. Germline CDR1 SGHRS, CDR2 YFSETQ. V was cut by 0 bases and J by 1 base, with 6 bases left in between. This CDR3 contains 14 residues. DNA of the CDR3: TGCGCCAGCAGCTTGGCCGTGGGCACAGATACGCAGTATTTT. Amino acid sequence: CASSLAVGTDTQYF.

This clonotype was recorded at least ten times. This chain connects TRBV29-1 to TRBJ2-1; 7 bases line up with TRBD2. The CDR3 loop spans 16 amino acids. Germline assignment: CDR1 SQVTM and CDR2 ANQGSEA. V was pared by 7 bases and J by 0 bases, with 12 bases of the junction left unmatched. The CDR3 sequence: CSATSTSASSYNEQFF. DNA of the CDR3: TGCAGCGCCACCTCTACTAGCGCCAGCTCCTACAATGAGCAGTTCTTC.

This clonotype showed up many times. This chain links TRBV2 with TRBJ2-7, with 10 bases that match TRBD2. The CDR3 has 16 residues. Germline-derived CDR1 and CDR2 are SNHLY and FYNNEI. Trimming at V came to 5 bases and at J to 2 bases, leaving 9 bases not matched to a gene. CDR3 amino acids: CASSSGVAGGTYEQYF. CDR3 nucleotides: TGTGCCAGCAGTTCCGGAGTAGCGGGGGGTACCTACGAGCAGTACTTC.

Ten or more counts support this clonotype. V and J are TRBV6-2 or TRBV6-3 and TRBJ1-5, with 8 bases lining up with TRBD1. V shed 4 bases and J 6 bases; nucleotides not matched to a gene: 5. This CDR3 spans 14 amino acids. Germline assignment: CDR1 MNHEY and CDR2 SVGEGT. The CDR3 region has the DNA TGTGCCAGCAGTTTACAGGGGGAAAGTCAGCCCCAGCATTTT. Translated, it gives CASSLQGESQPQHF.

In this sample, this clonotype turned up a few times. J is TRBJ2-4 and V is TRBV3-1, with unresolved D. The V end was cut by 1 base, the J end by 6 bases, with 16 bases between. This CDR3 contains 16 residues. Germline CDR1 LGHDT, CDR2 YNNKEL (reference sequence). The CDR3 sequence is CASSQAAAVYGNIQYF. In nucleotides, the CDR3 is TGTGCCAGCAGCCAAGCGGCGGCGGTTTATGGAAACATTCAGTACTTC.